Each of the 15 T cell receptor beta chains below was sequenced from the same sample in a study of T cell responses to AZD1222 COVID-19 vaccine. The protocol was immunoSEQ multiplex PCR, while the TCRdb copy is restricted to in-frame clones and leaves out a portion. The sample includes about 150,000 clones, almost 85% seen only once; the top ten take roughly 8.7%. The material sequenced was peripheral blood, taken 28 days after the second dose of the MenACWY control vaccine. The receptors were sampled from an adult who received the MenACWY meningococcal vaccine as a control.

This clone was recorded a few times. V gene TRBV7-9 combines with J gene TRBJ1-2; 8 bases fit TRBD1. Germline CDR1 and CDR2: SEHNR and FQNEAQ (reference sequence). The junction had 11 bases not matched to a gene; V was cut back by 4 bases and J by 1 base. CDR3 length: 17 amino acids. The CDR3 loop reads CASSSGTGLRDNYGYTF. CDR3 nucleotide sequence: TGTGCCAGCAGCTCCGGGACAGGTCTGAGGGATAACTATGGCTACACCTTC.

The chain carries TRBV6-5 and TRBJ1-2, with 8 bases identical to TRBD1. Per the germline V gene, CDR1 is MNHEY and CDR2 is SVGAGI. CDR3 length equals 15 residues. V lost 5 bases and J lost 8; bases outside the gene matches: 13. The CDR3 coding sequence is TGTGCCAGCAGTCCGATCATTCAGGGGGCAAACGGCTACACCTTC. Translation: CASSPIIQGANGYTF.

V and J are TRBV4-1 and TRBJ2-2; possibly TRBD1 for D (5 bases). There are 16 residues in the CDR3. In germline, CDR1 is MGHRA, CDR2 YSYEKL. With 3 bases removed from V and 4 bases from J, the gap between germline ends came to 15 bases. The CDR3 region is CASSHVRQGGTGELFF. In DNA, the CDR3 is TGCGCCAGCAGCCATGTTCGTCAGGGTGGCACCGGGGAGCTGTTTTTT.

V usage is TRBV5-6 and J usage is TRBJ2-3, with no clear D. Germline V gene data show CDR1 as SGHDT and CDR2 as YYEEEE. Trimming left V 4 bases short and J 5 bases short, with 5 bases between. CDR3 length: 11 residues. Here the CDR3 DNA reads TGTGCCAGCAGCCTTAAAGATACGCAGTATTTT. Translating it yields CASSLKDTQYF.

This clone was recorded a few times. The CDR3 region has the DNA TGTGCCAGCACTCCCGGGGGGGCTTTGTCCTACGAGCAGTACGTC. It encodes CASTPGGALSYEQYV. The V call is TRBV6-5, the J call TRBJ2-7; 8 positions match TRBD2. The V gene's germline CDR1 is MNHEY and CDR2 SVGAGI. The CDR3 extends over 15 amino acids. Unmatched junction bases numbered 9, after V lost 7 bases and J lost 1 base.

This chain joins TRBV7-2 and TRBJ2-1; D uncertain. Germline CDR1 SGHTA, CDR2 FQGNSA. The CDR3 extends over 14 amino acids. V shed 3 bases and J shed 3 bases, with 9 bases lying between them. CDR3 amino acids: CASSLQKSYNEQFF. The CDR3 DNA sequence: TGTGCCAGCAGCTTGCAAAAAAGCTACAATGAGCAGTTCTTC.

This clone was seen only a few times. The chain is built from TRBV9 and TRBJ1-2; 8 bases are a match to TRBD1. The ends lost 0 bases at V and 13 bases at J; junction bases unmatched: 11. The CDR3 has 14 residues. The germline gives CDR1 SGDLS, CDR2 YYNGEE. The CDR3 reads CASSVAPGGISLTF. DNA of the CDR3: TGTGCCAGCAGCGTAGCTCCAGGGGGCATCTCACTCACCTTC.

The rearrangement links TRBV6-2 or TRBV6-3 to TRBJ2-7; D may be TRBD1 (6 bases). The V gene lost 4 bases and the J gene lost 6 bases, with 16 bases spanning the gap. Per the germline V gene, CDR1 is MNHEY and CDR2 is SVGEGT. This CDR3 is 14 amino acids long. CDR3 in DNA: TGTGCCAGCAGTTCGGGGACACCCTTAAGCGAGCAGTACTTC. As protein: CASSSGTPLSEQYF.

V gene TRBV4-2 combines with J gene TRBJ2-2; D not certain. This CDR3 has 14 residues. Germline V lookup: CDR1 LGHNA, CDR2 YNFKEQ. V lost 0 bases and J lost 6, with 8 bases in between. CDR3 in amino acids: CASSQDLQAGELFF. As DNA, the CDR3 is TGTGCCAGCAGCCAAGATCTGCAGGCCGGGGAGCTGTTTTTT.

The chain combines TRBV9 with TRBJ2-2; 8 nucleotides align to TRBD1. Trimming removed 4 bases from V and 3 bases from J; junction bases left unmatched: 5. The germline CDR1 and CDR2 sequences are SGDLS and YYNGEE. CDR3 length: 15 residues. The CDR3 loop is CASSQGARDTGELFF. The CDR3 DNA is TGTGCCAGCAGCCAGGGGGCGCGGGACACCGGGGAGCTGTTTTTT.

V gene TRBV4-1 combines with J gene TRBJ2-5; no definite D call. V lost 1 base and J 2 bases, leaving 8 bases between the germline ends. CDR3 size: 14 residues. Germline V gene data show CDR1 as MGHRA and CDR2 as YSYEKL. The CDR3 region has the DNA TGCGCCAGCAGCCAAGGAGGTTTGCAAGAGACCCAGTACTTC. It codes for CASSQGGLQETQYF.

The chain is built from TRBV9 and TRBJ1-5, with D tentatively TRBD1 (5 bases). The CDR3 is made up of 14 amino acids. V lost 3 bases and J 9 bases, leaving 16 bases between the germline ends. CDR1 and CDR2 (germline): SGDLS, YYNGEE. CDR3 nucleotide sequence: TGTGCCAGCAGCGCGGGCCCACCCCAGGGGCCCCAGCATTTT. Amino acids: CASSAGPPQGPQHF.

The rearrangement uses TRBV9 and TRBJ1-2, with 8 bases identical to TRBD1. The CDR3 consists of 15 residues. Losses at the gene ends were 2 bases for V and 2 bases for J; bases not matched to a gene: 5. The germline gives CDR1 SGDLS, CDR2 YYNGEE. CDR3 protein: CASSVGQGGNYGYTF. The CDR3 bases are TGTGCCAGCAGCGTCGGACAGGGTGGGAACTATGGCTACACCTTC.

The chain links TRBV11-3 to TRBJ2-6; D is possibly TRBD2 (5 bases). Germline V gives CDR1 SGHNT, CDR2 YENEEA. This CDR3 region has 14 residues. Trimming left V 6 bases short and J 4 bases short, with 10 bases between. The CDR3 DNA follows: TGTGCCAGCAGTCCTAGAGGGGGGGCCAACGTCCTGACTTTC. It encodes CASSPRGGANVLTF.

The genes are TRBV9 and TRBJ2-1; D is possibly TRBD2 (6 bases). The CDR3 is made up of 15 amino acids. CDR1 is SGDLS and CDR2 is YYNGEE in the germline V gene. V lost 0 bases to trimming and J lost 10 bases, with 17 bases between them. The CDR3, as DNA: TGTGCCAGCAGCGTAGCAGCCGGGAGAAACGCCGAGCAGTTCTTC. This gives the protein CASSVAAGRNAEQFF. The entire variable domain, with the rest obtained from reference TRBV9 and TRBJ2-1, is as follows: DSGVTQTPKHLITATGQRVTLRCSPRSGDLSVYWYQQSLDQGLQFLIQYYNGEERAKGNILERFSAQQFPDLHSELNLSSLELGDSALYFCASSVAAGRNAEQFFGPGTRLTVL.